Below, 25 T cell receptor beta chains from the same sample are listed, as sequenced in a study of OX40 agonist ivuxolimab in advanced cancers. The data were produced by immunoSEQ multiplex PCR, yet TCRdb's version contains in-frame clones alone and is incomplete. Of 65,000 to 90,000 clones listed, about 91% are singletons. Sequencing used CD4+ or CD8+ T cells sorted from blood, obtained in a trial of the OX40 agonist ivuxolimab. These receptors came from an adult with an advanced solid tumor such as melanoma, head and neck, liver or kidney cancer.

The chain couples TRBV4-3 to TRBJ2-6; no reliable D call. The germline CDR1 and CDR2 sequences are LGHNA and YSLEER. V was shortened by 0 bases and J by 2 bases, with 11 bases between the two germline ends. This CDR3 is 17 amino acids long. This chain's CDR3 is CASSQDLVGPGANVLTF. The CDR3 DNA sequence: TGCGCCAGCAGCCAAGATCTTGTTGGGCCTGGGGCCAACGTCCTGACTTTC.

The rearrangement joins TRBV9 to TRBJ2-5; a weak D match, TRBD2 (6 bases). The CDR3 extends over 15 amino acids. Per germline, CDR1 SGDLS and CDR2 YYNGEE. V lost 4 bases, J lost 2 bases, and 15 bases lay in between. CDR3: CASSIQAGVQETQYF. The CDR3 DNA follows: TGTGCCAGCAGCATACAAGCGGGCGTACAAGAGACCCAGTACTTC.

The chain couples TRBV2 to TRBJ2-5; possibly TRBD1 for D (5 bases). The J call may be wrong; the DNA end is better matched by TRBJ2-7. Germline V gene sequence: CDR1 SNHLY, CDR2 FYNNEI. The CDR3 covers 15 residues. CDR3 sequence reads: CASSVATASSYEQYF. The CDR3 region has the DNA TGTGCCAGCAGTGTCGCGACAGCGAGCTCCTACGAGCAGTACTTC.

CDR3 amino acids: CASSTYSGQNQETQYF. The CDR3 DNA is TGTGCCAGCAGCACATATTCGGGACAAAACCAAGAGACCCAGTACTTC. This chain links TRBV7-2 with TRBJ2-5, with D possibly TRBD1 on 6 matching bases. The V end was cut by 5 bases, the J end by 0 bases, with 16 bases between. CDR1 and CDR2 (germline): SGHTA, FQGNSA. The CDR3 spans 16 residues.

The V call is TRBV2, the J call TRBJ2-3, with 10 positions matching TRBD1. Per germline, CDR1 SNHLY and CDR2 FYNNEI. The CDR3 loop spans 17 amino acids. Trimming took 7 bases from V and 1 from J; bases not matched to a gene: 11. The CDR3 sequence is CASTKLSGTGGTDTQYF. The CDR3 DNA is TGTGCCAGCACTAAACTCTCCGGGACAGGGGGCACAGATACGCAGTATTTT.

CDR3 bases: TGTGCCAGCAGTGAAACCAGGGTAAACACCGGGGAGCTGTTTTTT. Protein sequence: CASSETRVNTGELFF. The chain links TRBV2 to TRBJ2-2; D may be TRBD1 (5 bases). Per the germline V gene, CDR1 is SNHLY and CDR2 is FYNNEI. Trimming took off 2 bases at V and 2 bases at J, with 9 bases between the two ends. CDR3 size: 15 residues.

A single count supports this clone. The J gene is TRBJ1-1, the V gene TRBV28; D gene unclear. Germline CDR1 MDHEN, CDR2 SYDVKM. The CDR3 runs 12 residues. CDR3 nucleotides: TGTGCTACCTACGGGAGGGACACTGAAGCTTTCTTT. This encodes CATYGRDTEAFF.

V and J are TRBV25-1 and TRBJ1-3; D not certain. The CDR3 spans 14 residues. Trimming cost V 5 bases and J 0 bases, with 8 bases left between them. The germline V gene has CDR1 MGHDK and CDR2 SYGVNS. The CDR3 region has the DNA TGTGCCAGCAGTTTGACAAGCTCTGGAAACACCATATATTTT. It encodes CASSLTSSGNTIYF.

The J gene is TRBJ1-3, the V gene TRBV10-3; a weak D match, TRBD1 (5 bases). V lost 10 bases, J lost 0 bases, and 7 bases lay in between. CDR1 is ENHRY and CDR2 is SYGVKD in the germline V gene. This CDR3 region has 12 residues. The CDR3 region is CASQGSGNTIYF. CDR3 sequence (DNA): TGTGCCAGCCAGGGCTCTGGAAACACCATATATTTT.

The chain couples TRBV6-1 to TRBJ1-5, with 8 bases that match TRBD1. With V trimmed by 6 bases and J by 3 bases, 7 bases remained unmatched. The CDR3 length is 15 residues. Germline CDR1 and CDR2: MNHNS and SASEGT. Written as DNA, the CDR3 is TGTGCCAGCAGGTCGGGACAGGCGAACAATCAGCCCCAGCATTTT. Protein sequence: CASRSGQANNQPQHF.

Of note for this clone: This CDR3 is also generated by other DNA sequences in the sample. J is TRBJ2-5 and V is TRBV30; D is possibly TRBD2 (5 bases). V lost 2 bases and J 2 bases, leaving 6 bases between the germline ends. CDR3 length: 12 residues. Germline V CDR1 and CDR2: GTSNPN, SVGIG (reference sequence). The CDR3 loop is CAWSPGQETQYF. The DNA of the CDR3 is TGTGCCTGGAGTCCGGGGCAAGAGACCCAGTACTTC. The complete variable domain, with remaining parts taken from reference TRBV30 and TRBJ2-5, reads SQTIHQWPATLVQPVGSPLSLECTVEGTSNPNLYWYRQAAGRGLQLLFYSVGIGQISSEVPQNLSASRPQDRQFILSSKKLLLSDSGFYLCAWSPGQETQYFGPGTRLLVL.

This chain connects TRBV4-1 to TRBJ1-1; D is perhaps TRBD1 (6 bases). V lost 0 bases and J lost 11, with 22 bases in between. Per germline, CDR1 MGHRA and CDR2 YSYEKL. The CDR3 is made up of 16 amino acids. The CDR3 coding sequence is TGCGCCAGCAGCCAAGATCAGAATGGGGGCCCCGGTGTGGCTTTCTTT. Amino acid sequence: CASSQDQNGGPGVAFF.

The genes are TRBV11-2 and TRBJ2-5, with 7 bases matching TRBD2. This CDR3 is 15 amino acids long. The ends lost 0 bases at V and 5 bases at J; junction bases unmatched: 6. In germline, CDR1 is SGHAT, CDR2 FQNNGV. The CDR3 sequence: CASSLDPMGGETQYF. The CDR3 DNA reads TGTGCCAGCAGCTTAGATCCGATGGGAGGGGAGACCCAGTACTTC. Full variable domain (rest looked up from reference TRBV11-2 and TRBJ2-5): EAGVAQSPRYKIIEKRQSVAFWCNPISGHATLYWYQQILGQGPKLLIQFQNNGVVDDSQLPKDRFSAERLKGVDSTLKIQPAKLEDSAVYLCASSLDPMGGETQYFGPGTRLLVL.

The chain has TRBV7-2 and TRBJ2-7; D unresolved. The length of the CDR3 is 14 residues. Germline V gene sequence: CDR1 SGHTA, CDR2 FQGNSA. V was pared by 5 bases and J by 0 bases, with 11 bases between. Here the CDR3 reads CASSLNPGSYEQYF. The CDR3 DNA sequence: TGTGCCAGCAGCCTTAACCCGGGCTCCTACGAGCAGTACTTC.

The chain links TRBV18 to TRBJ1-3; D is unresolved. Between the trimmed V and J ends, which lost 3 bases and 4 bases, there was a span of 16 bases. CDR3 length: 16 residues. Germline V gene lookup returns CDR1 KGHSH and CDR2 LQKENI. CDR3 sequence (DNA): TGTGCCAGCTCACCTGTAACTATGATGGGAGGAAACACCATATATTTT. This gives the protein CASSPVTMMGGNTIYF.

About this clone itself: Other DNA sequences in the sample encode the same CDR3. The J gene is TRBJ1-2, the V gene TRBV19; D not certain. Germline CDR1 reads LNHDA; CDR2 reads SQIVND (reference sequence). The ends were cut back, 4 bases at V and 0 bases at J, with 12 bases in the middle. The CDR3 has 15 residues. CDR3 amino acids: CASSTASTTNYGYTF. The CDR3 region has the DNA TGTGCCAGTAGTACGGCATCCACAACTAACTATGGCTACACCTTC.

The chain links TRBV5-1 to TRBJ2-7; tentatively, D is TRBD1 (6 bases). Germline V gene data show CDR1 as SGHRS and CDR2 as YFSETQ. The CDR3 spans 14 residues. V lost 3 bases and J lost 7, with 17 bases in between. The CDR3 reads CASSSGTGRNEQYF. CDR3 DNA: TGCGCCAGCAGCTCCGGCACAGGGCGGAATGAGCAGTACTTC.

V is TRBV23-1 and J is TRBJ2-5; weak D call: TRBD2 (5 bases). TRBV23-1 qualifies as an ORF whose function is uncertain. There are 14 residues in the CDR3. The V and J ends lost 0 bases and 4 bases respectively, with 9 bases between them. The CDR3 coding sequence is TGCGCCAGCAGTCAATCCGCGGGTGGAGAGACCCAGTACTTC. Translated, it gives CASSQSAGGETQYF.

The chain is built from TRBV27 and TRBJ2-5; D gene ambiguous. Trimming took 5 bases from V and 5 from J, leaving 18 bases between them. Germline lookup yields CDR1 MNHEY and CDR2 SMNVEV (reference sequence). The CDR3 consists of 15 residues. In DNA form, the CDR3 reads TGTGCCAGCAGTCCTAGGTGGCTACAAGAGGAGACCCAGTACTTC. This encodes CASSPRWLQEETQYF.

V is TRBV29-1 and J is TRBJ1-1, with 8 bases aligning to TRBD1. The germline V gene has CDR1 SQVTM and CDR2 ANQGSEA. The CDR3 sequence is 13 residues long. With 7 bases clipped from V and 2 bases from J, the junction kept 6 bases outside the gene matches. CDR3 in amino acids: CSGTGTGNTEAFF. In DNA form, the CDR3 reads TGCAGCGGCACCGGGACAGGCAACACTGAAGCTTTCTTT. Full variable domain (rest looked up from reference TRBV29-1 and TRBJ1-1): SAVISQKPSRDICQRGTSLTIQCQVDSQVTMMFWYRQQPGQSLTLIATANQGSEATYESGFVIDKFPISRPNLTFSTLTVSNMSPEDSSIYLCSGTGTGNTEAFFGQGTRLTVV.

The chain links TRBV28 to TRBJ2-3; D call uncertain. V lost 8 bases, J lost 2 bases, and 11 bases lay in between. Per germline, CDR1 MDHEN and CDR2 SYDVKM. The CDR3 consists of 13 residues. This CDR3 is CASHSWATDTQYF. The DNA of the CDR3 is TGTGCCAGCCATAGTTGGGCCACAGATACGCAGTATTTT.

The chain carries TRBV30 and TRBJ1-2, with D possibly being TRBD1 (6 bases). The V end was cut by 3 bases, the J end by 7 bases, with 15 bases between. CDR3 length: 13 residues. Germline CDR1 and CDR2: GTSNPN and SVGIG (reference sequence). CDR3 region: CAWRFQGSGGYTF. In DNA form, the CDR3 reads TGTGCCTGGAGGTTTCAGGGGAGCGGTGGCTACACCTTC.

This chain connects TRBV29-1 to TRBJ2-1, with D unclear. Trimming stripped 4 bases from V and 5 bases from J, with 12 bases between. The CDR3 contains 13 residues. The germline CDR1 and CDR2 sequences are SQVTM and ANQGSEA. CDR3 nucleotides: TGCAGCGTTGGACCAAACTACAACAATGAGCAGTTCTTC. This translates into CSVGPNYNNEQFF.

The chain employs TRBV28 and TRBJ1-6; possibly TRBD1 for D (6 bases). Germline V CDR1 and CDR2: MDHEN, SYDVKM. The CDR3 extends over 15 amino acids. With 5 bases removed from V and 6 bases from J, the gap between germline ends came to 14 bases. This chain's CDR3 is CASSMRGVFNSPLHF. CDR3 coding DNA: TGTGCCAGCAGTATGAGGGGGGTATTTAATTCACCCCTCCACTTT.

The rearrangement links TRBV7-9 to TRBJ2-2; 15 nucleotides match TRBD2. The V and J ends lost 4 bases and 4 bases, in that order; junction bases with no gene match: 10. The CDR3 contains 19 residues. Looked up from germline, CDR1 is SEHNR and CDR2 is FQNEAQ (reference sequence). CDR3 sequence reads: CASSSIIGLAGGSTGELFF. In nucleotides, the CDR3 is TGTGCCAGCAGCTCGATTATCGGACTAGCGGGAGGGTCCACCGGGGAGCTGTTTTTT.